This T cell receptor (beta chain) was sequenced during a study of cytomegalovirus exposure and HLA in healthy donors (TCRdb year 2017). For the wider study: An earlier analysis of 587 of the donors reported under 300 Gb of sequence data and 117 million unique TCR beta sequences obtained from around 190 million T cells. A later genetic analysis used genome-wide SNP genotypes for about three fifths of the roughly 700 donors, treating that subset as a discovery cohort. An early release covering 550 to 650 HLA-typed donors comprised about 300 gigabases of sequencing data and tens of millions of unique TCR sequences. To study patterns of TCR occurrence, a later analysis re-analyzed previously published TCR beta repertoires from 500 to 850 donors and added high-resolution HLA genotyping. Both class I and class II loci were covered by HLA typing, at four-digit resolution. A separate validation cohort of roughly 110 different subjects was used in addition to the roughly 670-subject first cohort. An earlier analysis of 450 to 750 of the donors used high-throughput TCR beta sequencing to judge whether each TCR beta V gene segment behaved as functional or pseudogenic. Every repertoire in the discovery cohort had been generated on one and the same sequencing platform. Across approximately 420 genotyped donors of the cohort, an average of about 200,000 unique TCR beta nucleotide sequences per donor were sequenced, and around 20% of those sequences were non-productive. The later analysis used no new phenotypic data to find candidate immune exposures, relying instead on TCR beta sequences and their occurrence across donors. Donor age, sex, ethnicity and CMV serostatus were compiled alongside the repertoire data. To predict cytomegalovirus infection status, the study brought together high-throughput TCR immunosequencing, statistical association of individual TCRs with disease status, and machine learning. The genetic ancestry cluster associated with self-reported Caucasian donors included around 76% of the 300 to 400 genotyped donors. The number of donors typed differed by locus, with 629-630 for A, B, C, DRB1 and DQB1, roughly 520 for DQA1, nearly 610 for DPA1, and 450 to 480 for DPB1. Roughly five DR-DQ haplotypes were handled as single units for association and clustering, since linkage in the cohort was strong. Using immunosequencing, the study profiled T cell repertoires from about 610 subjects and related those repertoires to cytomegalovirus serostatus. The study was designed to test whether signatures of past pathogen exposure could be identified by cataloging public T cell receptors.

The cohort was made up of roughly 670 healthy bone marrow donors. At the time of sampling, every cohort member was nominally healthy, though immune exposures that went unrecorded were likely present. The donor tested CMV seropositive and was one of the 289 seropositive cohort members. Every donor gave a peripheral blood sample, and the peripheral blood mononuclear cells from that sample were used for TCR beta sequencing. Genomic DNA extraction from the blood cell samples was performed with the Qiagen DNeasy Blood Extraction Kit. Receptors were amplified or captured by the immunoSEQ multiplex PCR assay. For the multiplex PCR, a mixture combining 60 forward primers for TCR Vbeta segments and 13 reverse primers for TCR Jbeta segments was used. A multiplex PCR assay on genomic DNA amplified the CDR3 region of rearranged TCR beta genes. Amplified TCR beta libraries were sequenced as 87-base-pair reads on the Illumina HiSeq System. Concerning the study's data processing: A later analysis tallied roughly 78 million unique TCR beta chains across the 650 to 750 repertoires, and about 10 million of those chains were shared by two or more donors. Raw reads were error-corrected and collapsed into unique sequences by a nearest-neighbor algorithm in which closely related sequences were merged to remove PCR and sequencing errors. V, D and J gene segments were assigned by aligning CDR3 sequences to IMGT reference sequences. For a sequence to be retained, a match of at least six nucleotides to both a V gene segment and a J gene segment was required. Rearrangements were called productive when the CDR3 lacked stop codons and stayed in frame with V and J; all others were non-productive. Following IMGT convention, CDR3 was defined as the stretch from the second conserved V-encoded cysteine to the conserved J-encoded phenylalanine. The earlier analysis of 500 to 600 of the donors excluded sequences that lacked an unambiguous match to a single V gene segment. An earlier analysis of several hundred of the donors called V segments functional above 56.7% productive rearrangements and segregating when the between-donor standard deviation exceeded 5%. A statistical classification framework was developed to diagnose cytomegalovirus status using the catalog of TCR beta chain sequences. V and J gene assignment, in a later analysis, came from comparing TCR nucleotide sequences with IMGT/GENE-DB human TR gene sequences. Using the TCRdist pipeline, a later analysis assigned CDR3 sequences along with most-parsimonious VDJ recombination scenarios. In a later analysis, every TCR beta chain was defined by the combination of its CDR3 amino acid sequence and its V-gene family, and reads without a unique V-gene family were dropped. A later analysis removed several hundred highly shared, low-generation-probability nucleotide sequences to deal with suspected cross-contamination and a sequencing artifact. A later analysis calculated a clonal expansion index for each public chain from normalized within-repertoire ranks of inferred template counts. In a later analysis, generation probabilities were computed using a VDJ recombination model fitted to out-of-frame rearrangements, and the results were checked against IGoR. A later analysis scored TCR-TCR, TCR-HLA and TCR-CMV co-occurrence with hypergeometric tests, applying a repertoire-size bias correction to TCR pairs. A later analysis estimated false discovery rates by permuting HLA or CMV assignments 20 times. A later analysis grouped co-occurring TCRs with DBSCAN, adding TCRdist sequence similarity when clustering within HLA-allele-positive subsets. Co-occurrence clustering excluded repertoires with fewer than 30,000 or more than 120,000 public chains, plus five with anomalous nucleotide sharing. The source is immuneACCESS, and TCRdb retained only in-frame sequences with V and J called. Part of the clones is not carried over; for the studies checked, unresolved V genes explain less than half of this, and the remainder is unexplained. That table furnishes V, J and clone size, whereas the DNA furnished D and trimming. Across this sample there are approximately 140,000 clones, with about 79% seen only once. Around 4% of the sample goes to the ten largest clones.

Study-wide findings and limitations: The classifier was reported to diagnose cytomegalovirus status with high specificity and sensitivity in both the original and validation cohorts. In an earlier analysis of 587 of the donors, most TCR beta V segments appeared in productive rearrangements about 90% or about 30% of the time, broadly matching IMGT annotations. Roughly uniform sequencing depth across donors was assumed in presence/absence analyses, although this assumption may not hold. In a later genetic analysis, a missense DCLRE1C variant was associated with V-gene and J-gene trimming of TCR beta chains, and the association was replicated in an independent cohort. In a later analysis, 16,951 TCR beta sequences were associated with specific HLA alleles at a false discovery rate of 0.05. For the cohort, immune exposure information was limited to CMV serostatus. When HLA alleles, especially DR and DQ, strongly co-occurred, TCR associations were difficult to assign to individual alleles. A few of the identified cytomegalovirus-associated TCR beta chains were confirmed in vitro to be specific for cytomegalovirus antigens. In a later analysis, the rate of TCR association differed among HLA loci, with DRB1 alleles having the most associated TCRs and HLA-C alleles having the fewest. In a later genetic analysis, fewer N-insertions in productive TCRs were reported among donors in an Asian-associated ancestry cluster than the roughly 700-donor mean. In a later analysis, HLA-associated TCR beta chains showed more clonal expansion and lower generation probabilities than non-associated chains that were equally common. Some IMGT-functional V segments, including TRBV6-2 and TRBV6-3, could not be told apart with the 87-base-pair reads, so those segments were excluded. Across donors, most TCR sequences were observed very rarely, whereas some public TCRs were present in many individuals. In a later analysis, most CMV-associated TCR beta chains were found to appear HLA-restricted, with HLA associations seemingly driven largely by CMV exposure. In a later analysis, several top co-occurrence clusters were reported to appear linked to parvovirus B19, influenza, CMV and Epstein-Barr virus. A group of highly shared sequence variants was considered likely to be a technical artifact of the sequencing pipeline. In the study, 150 to 200 TCR beta chains were listed as associated with cytomegalovirus. Linkage disequilibrium might explain the correlated functional status among segregating V segments, but an unknown experimental factor could not be ruled out. Seventeen rarely observed V segments, including chromosome 9 orphons, were excluded from the earlier analysis of about 610 of the donors because counts were too low. This cohort had only TCR beta chains sequenced, and the lack of alpha or paired-chain data limited which features could be detected. Because some donors lacked HLA typing at each locus, the association tests relied only on the typed subset. A further reported finding was that TCR beta sequences accurately predicted the HLA-A and HLA-B alleles for most subjects in the first cohort. The authors suggested that the approach could potentially be generalized to other disease states and immunological phenotypes.

The CDR3, cysteine through phenylalanine, is 15 amino acids long. The only DNA kept is the CDR3, 45 bases in frame from the first base. V loses 4 bases at its end and J loses 3 bases; junction bases beyond the gene matches: 7. The germline V gene encodes CDR1 SGHKS and CDR2 YYEKEE (reference sequence). Note on this clone: Its antigen is still unknown. No much larger clonotype is one base removed from it; base qualities were not supplied.

Sample: PBMCs. The receptor comes from a man aged 35 to 55 in good health and CMV-seropositive. The rearrangement combines TRBV5-5 with TRBJ2-3, and 8 junction bases match TRBD1. CDR3 protein: CASSRTGLGTDTQYF. The DNA sequence is TGTGCCAGCAGCCGGACAGGGTTGGGAACAGATACGCAGTATTTT. Where the CDR3 stops, the reference TRBV5-5 and TRBJ2-3 genes take over; the full variable domain is DAGVTQSPTHLIKTRGQQVTLRCSPISGHKSVSWYQQVLGQGPQFIFQYYEKEERGRGNFPDRFSARQFPNYSSELNVNALLLGDSALYLCASSRTGLGTDTQYFGPGTRLTVL.